Below are 9 T cell receptor beta chains sequenced from a single sample in a study of blood T cell repertoires in COVID-19. Libraries were prepared by immunoSEQ multiplex PCR; TCRdb keeps only in-frame clonotypes and omits some of them. The sample comprises 68,000 or so clones, around nine tenths of which are singletons, and about 3.4% rests with the top ten. Sample: peripheral blood. The receptor set was obtained from a woman aged 45-59 years with COVID-19, enrolled during active disease.

V usage is TRBV30 and J usage is TRBJ2-1, with TRBD2 as a possible D gene (6 bases). CDR1 and CDR2 from the germline V gene are GTSNPN and SVGIG (reference sequence). V was trimmed by 5 bases and J by 7 bases, leaving 15 bases between them. CDR3 length: 13 residues. CDR3 coding DNA: TGTGCCTGGGTAAGACTAGAAGGGAATGAGCAGTTCTTC. It codes for CAWVRLEGNEQFF.

The gene calls are TRBV7-9 and TRBJ1-5, with D tentatively TRBD1 (6 bases). Germline CDR1 SEHNR, CDR2 FQNEAQ (reference sequence). V lost 5 bases and J lost 0, with 17 bases in between. The CDR3 sequence is 17 residues long. The CDR3 reads CASSPAGDWHSNQPQHF. The DNA of the CDR3 is TGTGCCAGCAGCCCCGCAGGGGATTGGCATAGCAATCAGCCCCAGCATTTT.

The rearrangement links TRBV19 to TRBJ2-3; 11 nucleotides line up with TRBD2. Unmatched junction bases numbered 7, after V lost 5 bases and J lost 3 bases. Germline CDR1 LNHDA, CDR2 SQIVND (reference sequence). The CDR3 spans 16 residues. The CDR3 nucleotides are TGTGCCAGTAGTCAGGTCCTAGCGGGAGGAACAGATACGCAGTATTTT. Translation: CASSQVLAGGTDTQYF.

The rearrangement joins TRBV4-1 to TRBJ2-7; 7 positions match TRBD2. Trimming took 3 bases from V and 6 from J; bases not matched to a gene: 11. The length of the CDR3 is 15 residues. CDR1 and CDR2 from the germline V gene are MGHRA and YSYEKL. In DNA, the CDR3 is TGCGCCAGCAGCCAGGGCGCGGGAGTTGTGCGCGAGCAGTACTTC. Translated, it gives CASSQGAGVVREQYF.

V usage is TRBV6-6 and J usage is TRBJ2-1, with 8 bases identical to TRBD2. Germline assignment: CDR1 MNHNY and CDR2 SVGAGI (reference sequence). There are 15 residues in the CDR3. Germline trimming cut 4 bases from V and 0 bases from J; bases unmatched to any gene: 2. CDR3 sequence: CASSLAGYSYNEQFF. Here the CDR3 DNA reads TGTGCCAGCAGTTTAGCGGGGTACTCCTACAATGAGCAGTTCTTC.

V usage is TRBV6-9 and J usage is TRBJ2-7; 8 bases are a match to TRBD2. This CDR3 is built from 18 residues. Germline trimming cut 5 bases from V and 3 bases from J; bases unmatched to any gene: 18. CDR1 and CDR2 from the germline V gene are MNHGY and SVAAGI. In DNA form, the CDR3 reads TGTGCCAGCAGTATACCCCCCCATGGTAGCGGGGAGATCTACGAGCAGTACTTC. This gives the protein CASSIPPHGSGEIYEQYF.

V and J are TRBV5-6 and TRBJ1-4, with 10 positions matching TRBD1. Germline V gene lookup returns CDR1 SGHDT and CDR2 YYEEEE. Trimming at V came to 3 bases and at J to 3 bases, leaving 2 bases not matched to a gene. There are 15 residues in the CDR3. Here the CDR3 reads CASSWGTGANEKLFF. The CDR3 nucleotides are TGTGCCAGCAGCTGGGGGACAGGGGCTAATGAAAAACTGTTTTTT.

The V gene is TRBV4-2, the J gene TRBJ2-5; possibly TRBD2 for D (7 bases). The V end was cut by 0 bases, the J end by 4 bases, with 18 bases between. This CDR3 has 17 residues. Looked up from germline, CDR1 is LGHNA and CDR2 is YNFKEQ. CDR3 region: CASSQDGGASQGETQYF. The CDR3 nucleotides read TGTGCCAGCAGCCAAGATGGGGGGGCCTCTCAGGGAGAGACCCAGTACTTC.

The genes are TRBV2 and TRBJ2-3; 8 positions agree with TRBD1. CDR3 length: 19 amino acids. J lost 0 bases, V lost 7 bases, and 18 bases had no gene match. Germline V gives CDR1 SNHLY, CDR2 FYNNEI. The CDR3 is CASTSGDRMNSSSTDTQYF. The CDR3 coding sequence is TGTGCCAGCACCTCGGGGGACAGGATGAATTCTTCTAGCACAGATACGCAGTATTTT.